The clone carrying this T cell receptor beta chain was counted only a few times. Each CDR3 protein is one row after TCRdb ran MiXCR on the 5' RACE reads. The profile shows roughly 540,000 distinct CDR3 sequences, roughly a fifth of them singletons. The source of the sample is a study of identical twins. Trimming took off 1 base at V and 2 bases at J, with 12 bases between the two ends. The CDR3 runs to 16 residues. The sample was also reused in another study, on T cells expressing NK-cell markers.

The TCR originated in a woman aged 18-30 years in good health. The sequencing input was CD4+ T cells sorted from blood. The genes are TRBV12-3 or TRBV12-4 and TRBJ1-5; the D gene is possibly TRBD1 (5 bases). CDR3 in amino acids: CASSLDGGGGNQPQHF. For the CDR3, the DNA is TGTGCCAGCAGTTTAGATGGGGGAGGCGGCAATCAGCCCCAGCATTTT.